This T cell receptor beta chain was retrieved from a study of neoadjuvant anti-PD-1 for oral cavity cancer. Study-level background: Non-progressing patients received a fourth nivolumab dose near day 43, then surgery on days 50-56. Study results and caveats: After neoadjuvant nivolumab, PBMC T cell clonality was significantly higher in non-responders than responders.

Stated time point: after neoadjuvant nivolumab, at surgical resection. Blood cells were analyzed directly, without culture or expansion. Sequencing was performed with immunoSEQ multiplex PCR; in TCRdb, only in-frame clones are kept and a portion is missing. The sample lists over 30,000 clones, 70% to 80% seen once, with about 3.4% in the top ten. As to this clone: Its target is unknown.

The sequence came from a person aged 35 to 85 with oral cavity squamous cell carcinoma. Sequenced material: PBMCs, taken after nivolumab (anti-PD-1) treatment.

The CDR3 region is CASSVEGQGDEKLFF. In nucleotides, the CDR3 is TGTGCCAGCAGCGTAGAGGGGCAGGGGGATGAAAAACTGTTTTTT. V gene TRBV9 combines with J gene TRBJ1-4, with TRBD1 matching over 7 bases. The CDR3 is 15 residues long. The germline V gene encodes CDR1 SGDLS and CDR2 YYNGEE. V lost 0 bases and J lost 6; bases outside the gene matches: 5.